This T cell receptor (beta chain) was found in a study of technical replicates of blood from a few donors. Using immunoSEQ multiplex PCR, the repertoire was profiled, and TCRdb retains in-frame clones only, with some absent. The table lists tens of thousands of clones, about nine tenths of them singletons. This clone appeared a single time. The sequence was collected from a human donor in good health. Sequencing input: T cells isolated from PBMCs.

In DNA form, the CDR3 reads TGTGCCAGCAGCTTGTATTATGCGACTAATTTGGCTGAGCAGTTCTTC. As protein: CASSLYYATNLAEQFF. V and J are TRBV5-4 and TRBJ2-1, with D possibly matching TRBD2 (5 bases). Between the trimmed V and J ends, which lost 1 base and 9 bases, there was a span of 20 bases. Germline-derived CDR1 and CDR2 are SGHNT and YYREEE (reference sequence). This CDR3 contains 16 residues.